The 23 T cell receptor beta chains in this list originate from one sample, sequenced in a study of T cell repertoires in cytomegalovirus infection. TCRdb called the reads again in MiXCR, with one record for every CDR3 protein. In the table there are approximately 500,000 distinct CDR3 sequences, approximately 17% of which are singletons. What was sequenced was CD8+ T cells from PBMCs. Receptors originate from a human donor in good health (CMV status not recorded). Some clones in this sample may be carry-over from other donors' samples.

V and J are TRBV20-1 and TRBJ2-7, with D possibly matching TRBD2 (6 bases). CDR1 DFQATT and CDR2 SNEGSKA come from the germline V gene (reference sequence). The CDR3 loop spans 17 amino acids. With 4 bases removed from V and 4 bases from J, the gap between germline ends came to 26 bases. CDR3 amino acids: CSANPPPGRESGYEQYF. In nucleotides, the CDR3 is TGCAGTGCTAACCCCCCCCCTGGGCGGGAAAGTGGATACGAGCAGTACTTC.

As to this clonotype: Possible read error: a much larger clone is one base away. The CDR3 spells CASSHTRGLYGYTF. The CDR3 bases are TGCGCCAGCAGCCACACCAGGGGACTGTATGGCTACACCTTC. V is TRBV4-1 and J is TRBJ1-2; D may be TRBD1 (6 bases). Germline V gene sequence: CDR1 MGHRA, CDR2 YSYEKL. CDR3 length: 14 residues. Trimming stripped 3 bases from V and 5 bases from J, with 13 bases between.

The V gene is TRBV25-1, the J gene TRBJ1-2; maybe TRBD1 (5 bases). The CDR3 extends over 15 amino acids. CDR1 and CDR2 from the germline V gene are MGHDK and SYGVNS. Trimming shortened V by 2 bases and J by 2 bases, and 12 bases separated the two germline ends. The CDR3 region is CASSELGRDNYGYTF. DNA of the CDR3: TGTGCCAGCAGTGAACTCGGCAGGGACAACTATGGCTACACCTTC.

This clonotype was counted only a few times. The chain employs TRBV28 and TRBJ2-1; no reliable D call. CDR1 is MDHEN and CDR2 is SYDVKM in the germline V gene. The V end was cut by 2 bases, the J end by 8 bases, with 13 bases between. The CDR3 runs 14 residues. Written as DNA, the CDR3 is TGTGCCAGCAGTTTAGAATCGTTCGCGTATGAGCAGTTCTTC. Translation: CASSLESFAYEQFF. Looking up the rest from reference TRBV28 and TRBJ2-1 gives the full variable domain: DVKVTQSSRYLVKRTGEKVFLECVQDMDHENMFWYRQDPGLGLRLIYFSYDVKMKEKGDIPEGYSVSREKKERFSLILESASTNQTSMYLCASSLESFAYEQFFGPGTRLTVL.

CDR3 sequence (DNA): TGTGCCAGCAGCTCCTCGTCCCTACAGATCTATGGCTACACCTTC. It yields the protein CASSSSSLQIYGYTF. The chain has TRBV11-2 and TRBJ1-2; no clear D gene. The CDR3 spans 15 residues. Germline loops: CDR1 SGHAT, CDR2 FQNNGV. The germline V and J ends were trimmed by 4 bases and 4 bases, with 16 bases remaining between them.

Concerning this clonotype: The junction shows a germline mismatch at one end, possibly a read error. CDR3 coding DNA: TGTGCCAGCAGCCTTGGACAGGTAGGGGCAACTAATGAAAAAATGTTTTTT. Translation: CASSLGQVGATNEKMFF. The chain uses TRBV7-9 and TRBJ1-4; 7 nucleotides align to TRBD1. The CDR3 sequence is 17 residues long. Germline assignment: CDR1 SEHNR and CDR2 FQNEAQ (reference sequence).

This clonotype showed up just a few times. The chain is built from TRBV6-4 and TRBJ2-1, with 10 bases identical to TRBD2. Trimming at V came to 4 bases and at J to 10 bases, leaving 13 bases not matched to a gene. Germline V CDR1 and CDR2: MRHNA, SNTAGT. The CDR3 sequence is 16 residues long. The CDR3 DNA reads as TGTGCCAGCAGTGGGGATAGCGCTAGCGGGAGAATCGAGCAGTTCTTC. Amino acid sequence: CASSGDSASGRIEQFF.

The rearrangement uses TRBV12-5 and TRBJ1-1; TRBD1 aligns across 9 bases. The germline gives CDR1 LGHNT, CDR2 FRNRAP. With 4 bases clipped from V and 2 bases from J, the junction kept 5 bases outside the gene matches. The CDR3 has 15 residues. The CDR3 nucleotides read TGTGCTAGTGGTTCGGAACAGGGGGCAAACACTGAAGCTTTCTTT. It yields the protein CASGSEQGANTEAFF.

In its sample, this clonotype was seen many times. The genes are TRBV12-3 or TRBV12-4 and TRBJ2-7; 8 positions match TRBD2. The CDR3 runs to 15 residues. Germline trimming cut 6 bases from V and 1 base from J; bases unmatched to any gene: 8. The CDR3 region is CASSGGGSPSYEQYF. The DNA of the CDR3 is TGTGCCAGCAGCGGGGGGGGTAGCCCATCCTACGAGCAGTACTTC.

This clonotype was detected a few times. V gene TRBV27 combines with J gene TRBJ1-2; no reliable D call. Between the trimmed V and J ends, which lost 6 bases and 6 bases, there was a span of 14 bases. From germline, CDR1 is MNHEY and CDR2 SMNVEV (reference sequence). The CDR3 spans 13 residues. CDR3 residues: CASSPRSRDGYTF. For the CDR3, the DNA is TGTGCCAGCAGCCCCAGAAGTCGGGATGGCTACACCTTC.

The chain joins TRBV3-1 to TRBJ2-3; 9 bases are shared with TRBD2. This CDR3 comprises 16 residues. Trimming took 4 bases from V and 5 from J; bases not matched to a gene: 10. The germline gives CDR1 LGHDT, CDR2 YNNKEL (reference sequence). CDR3 DNA sequence: TGTGCCAGCAGCCGCATGGAGCGGGAGGAGGTAGATACGCAGTATTTT. Amino acid sequence: CASSRMEREEVDTQYF.

This chain joins TRBV19 and TRBJ1-4, with 9 bases fitting TRBD1. This CDR3 comprises 15 residues. Germline CDR1 is LNHDA and CDR2 is SQIVND (reference sequence). J gave up 4 bases and V 8 bases, and 8 bases lay outside the gene matches. CDR3 loop: CASRTGTGFNEKLFF. For the CDR3, the DNA is TGTGCCAGTCGTACTGGGACAGGGTTTAATGAAAAACTGTTTTTT.

V is TRBV27 and J is TRBJ2-7; 9 bases are shared with TRBD2. Per germline, CDR1 MNHEY and CDR2 SMNVEV (reference sequence). Losses at the gene ends were 0 bases for V and 4 bases for J; bases not matched to a gene: 4. CDR3 size: 15 residues. CDR3 in DNA: TGTGCCAGCAGTTTATCTGCGGGAGGGCGATACGAGCAGTACTTC. It codes for CASSLSAGGRYEQYF.

Many counts were recorded for this clonotype. The chain couples TRBV12-3 or TRBV12-4 to TRBJ2-1; the D gene is possibly TRBD1 (5 bases). This CDR3 is 14 amino acids long. Trimming cost V 4 bases and J 4 bases, with 11 bases left between them. The CDR3 DNA sequence: TGTGCCAGCAGTTCGCTGACAGAGTACAATGAGCAGTTCTTC. Translating gives CASSSLTEYNEQFF.

This clonotype was counted many times. This chain joins TRBV2 and TRBJ1-2, with D maybe TRBD1 (5 bases). The germline gives CDR1 SNHLY, CDR2 FYNNEI. The V end lost 7 bases, the J end lost 8 bases, and 8 bases lay between the germline ends. The CDR3 totals 10 residues. The CDR3 coding sequence is TGTGCCAGCAAAGGGGACGGCTACACCTTC. Translating it yields CASKGDGYTF.

This clonotype was seen ten or more times. The CDR3 DNA follows: TGTGCCAGCAGCTCAGCAGCGAACACCGGGGAGCTGTTTTTT. Translation: CASSSAANTGELFF. The chain recombines TRBV7-6 with TRBJ2-2; D unclear. The CDR3 contains 14 residues. Deletions cut 4 bases from V and 0 bases from J, with 6 bases between. Germline V CDR1 and CDR2: SGHVS, FNYEAQ.

This clonotype has only a few counts. The V and J genes are TRBV9 and TRBJ2-7, with no clear D. The V and J ends lost 0 bases and 0 bases respectively, with 7 bases between them. From germline, CDR1 is SGDLS and CDR2 YYNGEE. The CDR3 is 14 residues long. CDR3 DNA sequence: TGTGCCAGCAGCGTAGGACGGAGCTCCTACGAGCAGTACTTC. Translating it yields CASSVGRSSYEQYF.

In this sample, this clonotype turned up many times. This rearrangement joins TRBV12-5 to TRBJ2-3; D may be TRBD1 (5 bases). V lost 1 base to trimming and J lost 5 bases, with 10 bases between them. Germline CDR1 LGHNT, CDR2 FRNRAP. The CDR3 contains 14 residues. The CDR3 DNA is TGTGCTAGTGGTTTGGGACAGCTTCTAGATACGCAGTATTTT. This sequence encodes CASGLGQLLDTQYF.

This clonotype was observed a few times. The V and J genes are TRBV15 and TRBJ2-5; 9 positions agree with TRBD1. Germline assignment: CDR1 LNHNV and CDR2 YYDKDF (reference sequence). V lost 3 bases to trimming and J lost 10 bases; unmatched junction nucleotides: 6. CDR3 length equals 13 residues. The CDR3 sequence is CATSRDRGRDQYF. CDR3 nucleotides: TGTGCCACCAGCAGGGACAGGGGAAGGGACCAGTACTTC.

The table lists this clonotype with many counts. This chain connects TRBV12-3 or TRBV12-4 to TRBJ1-1; 7 bases align to TRBD1. V lost 3 bases to trimming and J lost 7 bases; unmatched junction nucleotides: 2. CDR3 length equals 12 residues. CDR3 residues: CASSLGQFEAFF. The CDR3 DNA sequence: TGTGCCAGCAGTTTGGGACAGTTTGAAGCTTTCTTT.

The V call is TRBV2, the J call TRBJ2-7; tentative D call: TRBD1 (6 bases). The CDR3 consists of 15 residues. Germline V gene sequence: CDR1 SNHLY, CDR2 FYNNEI. Trimming took off 8 bases at V and 2 bases at J, with 19 bases between the two ends. CDR3 nucleotide sequence: TGTGCCAGCCGGGTTGCCCCAGGGGCGGCCTACGAGCAGTACTTC. It translates to CASRVAPGAAYEQYF.

Note on this clonotype: A junction boundary mismatches the germline segment, possibly from a read error. J is TRBJ2-5 and V is TRBV27; 8 bases map to TRBD2. The CDR3 has 14 residues. The V gene's germline CDR1 is MNHEY and CDR2 SMNVEV (reference sequence). The CDR3 DNA reads TGTGCCAGCAGTCCCGGGGGGGCCCGACGACCATCGGACTTC. Translation gives CASSPGGARRPSDF.

This clonotype was detected ten times or more. This rearrangement joins TRBV7-9 to TRBJ1-4; no clear D. From germline, CDR1 is SEHNR and CDR2 FQNEAQ (reference sequence). The CDR3 runs 15 residues. Between the trimmed V and J ends, which lost 1 base and 3 bases, there was a span of 9 bases. CDR3: CASSLGGLPNEKLFF. CDR3 DNA: TGTGCCAGCAGCTTAGGAGGGCTCCCTAATGAAAAACTGTTTTTT.